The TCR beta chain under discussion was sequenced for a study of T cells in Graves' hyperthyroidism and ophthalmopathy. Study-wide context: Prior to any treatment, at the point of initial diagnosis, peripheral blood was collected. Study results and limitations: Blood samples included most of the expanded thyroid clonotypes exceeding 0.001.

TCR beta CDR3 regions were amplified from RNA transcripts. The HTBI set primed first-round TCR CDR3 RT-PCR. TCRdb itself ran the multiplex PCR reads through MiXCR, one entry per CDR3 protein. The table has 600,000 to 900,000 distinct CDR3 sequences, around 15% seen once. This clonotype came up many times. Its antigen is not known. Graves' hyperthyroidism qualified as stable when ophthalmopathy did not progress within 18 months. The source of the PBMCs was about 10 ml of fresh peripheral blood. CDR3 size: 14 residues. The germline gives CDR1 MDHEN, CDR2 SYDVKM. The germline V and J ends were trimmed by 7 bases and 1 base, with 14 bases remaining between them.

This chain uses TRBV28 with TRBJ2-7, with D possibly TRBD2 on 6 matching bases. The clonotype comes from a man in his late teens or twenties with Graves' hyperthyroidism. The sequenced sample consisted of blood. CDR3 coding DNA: TGTGCCAGCATCTCGGGCGGGACTTCCTACGAGCAGTACTTC. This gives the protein CASISGGTSYEQYF.